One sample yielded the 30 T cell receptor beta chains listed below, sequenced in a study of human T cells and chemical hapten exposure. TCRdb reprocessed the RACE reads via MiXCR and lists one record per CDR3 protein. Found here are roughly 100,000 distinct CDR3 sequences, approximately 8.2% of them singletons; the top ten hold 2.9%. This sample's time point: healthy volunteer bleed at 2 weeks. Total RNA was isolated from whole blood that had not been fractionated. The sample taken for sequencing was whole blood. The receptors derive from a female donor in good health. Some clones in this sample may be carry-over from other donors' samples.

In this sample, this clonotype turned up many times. The CDR3 protein is CASSLMGQTNSPLHF. Here the CDR3 DNA reads TGCGCCAGCAGCTTGATGGGACAGACCAATTCACCCCTCCACTTT. This rearrangement joins TRBV5-1 to TRBJ1-6, with 7 bases identical to TRBD1. The CDR3 contains 15 residues. V trimming: 1 base; J trimming: 7 bases; junction bases outside the gene matches: 5. Germline values: CDR1 SGHRS, CDR2 YFSETQ.

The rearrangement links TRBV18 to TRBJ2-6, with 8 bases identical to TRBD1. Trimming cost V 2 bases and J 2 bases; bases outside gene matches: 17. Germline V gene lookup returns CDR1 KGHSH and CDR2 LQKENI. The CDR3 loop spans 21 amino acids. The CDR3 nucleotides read TGTGCCAGCTCACCATACTCACTGACAGGGGCGGTCTTAACTGGGGCCAACGTCCTGACTTTC. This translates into CASSPYSLTGAVLTGANVLTF.

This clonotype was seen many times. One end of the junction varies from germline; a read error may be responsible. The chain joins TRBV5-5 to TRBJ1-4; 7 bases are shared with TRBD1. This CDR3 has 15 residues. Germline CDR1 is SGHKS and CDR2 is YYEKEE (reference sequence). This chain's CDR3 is CASSLGQGSKEKLFF. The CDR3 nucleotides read TGTGCCAGCAGCTTGGGACAGGGATCTAAAGAAAAACTGTTTTTT. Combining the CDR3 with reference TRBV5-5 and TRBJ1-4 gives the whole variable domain DAGVTQSPTHLIKTRGQQVTLRCSPISGHKSVSWYQQVLGQGPQFIFQYYEKEERGRGNFPDRFSARQFPNYSSELNVNALLLGDSALYLCASSLGQGSKEKLFFGSGTQLSVL.

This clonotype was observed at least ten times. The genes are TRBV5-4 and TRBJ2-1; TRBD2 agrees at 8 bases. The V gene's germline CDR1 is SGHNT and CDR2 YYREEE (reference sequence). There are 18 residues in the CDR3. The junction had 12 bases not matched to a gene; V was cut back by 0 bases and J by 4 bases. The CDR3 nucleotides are TGTGCCAGCAGCTTGGCCGCGTTTCGGGAGGGTACTTACAATGAGCAGTTCTTC. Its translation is CASSLAAFREGTYNEQFF.

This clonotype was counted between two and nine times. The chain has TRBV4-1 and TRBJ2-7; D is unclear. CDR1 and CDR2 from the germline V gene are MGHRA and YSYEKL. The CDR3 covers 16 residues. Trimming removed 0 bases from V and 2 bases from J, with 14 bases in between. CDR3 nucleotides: TGCGCCAGCAGCCAAGATGCGTACTCTTCCCCCTACGAGCAGTACTTC. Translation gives CASSQDAYSSPYEQYF.

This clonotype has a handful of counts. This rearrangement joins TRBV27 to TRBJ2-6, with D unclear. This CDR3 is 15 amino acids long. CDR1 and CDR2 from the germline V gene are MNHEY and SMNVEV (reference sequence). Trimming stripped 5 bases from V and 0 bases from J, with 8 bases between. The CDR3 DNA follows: TGTGCCAGCAGTATCTTCGGCTCTGGGGCCAACGTCCTGACTTTC. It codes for CASSIFGSGANVLTF.

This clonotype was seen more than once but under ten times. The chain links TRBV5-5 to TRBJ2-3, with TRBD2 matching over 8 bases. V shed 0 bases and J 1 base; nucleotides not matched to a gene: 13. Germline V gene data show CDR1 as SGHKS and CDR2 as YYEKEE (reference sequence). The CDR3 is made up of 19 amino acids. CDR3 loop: CASSLAPIRGRGGTDTQYF. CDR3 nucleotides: TGTGCCAGCAGCTTGGCCCCCATCCGTGGGCGGGGGGGCACAGATACGCAGTATTTT.

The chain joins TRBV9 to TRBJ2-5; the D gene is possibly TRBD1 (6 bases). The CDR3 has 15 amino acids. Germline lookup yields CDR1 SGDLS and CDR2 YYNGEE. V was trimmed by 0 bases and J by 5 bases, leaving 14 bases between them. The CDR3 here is CASSVEPGAGETQYF. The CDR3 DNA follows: TGTGCCAGCAGCGTAGAACCAGGGGCTGGCGAGACCCAGTACTTC.

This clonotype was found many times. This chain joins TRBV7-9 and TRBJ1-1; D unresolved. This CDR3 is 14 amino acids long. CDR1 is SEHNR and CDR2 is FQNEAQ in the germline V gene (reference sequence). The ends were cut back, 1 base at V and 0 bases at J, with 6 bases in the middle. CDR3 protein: CASSLGRLNTEAFF. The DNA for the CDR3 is TGTGCCAGCAGCTTAGGCAGGTTGAACACTGAAGCTTTCTTT.

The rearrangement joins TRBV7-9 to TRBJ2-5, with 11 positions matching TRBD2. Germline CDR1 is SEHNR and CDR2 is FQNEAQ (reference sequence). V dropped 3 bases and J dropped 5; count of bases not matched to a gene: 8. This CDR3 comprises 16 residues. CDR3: CASSLTSGAVGETQYF. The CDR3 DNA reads TGTGCCAGCAGCTTGACTAGCGGGGCCGTGGGGGAGACCCAGTACTTC.

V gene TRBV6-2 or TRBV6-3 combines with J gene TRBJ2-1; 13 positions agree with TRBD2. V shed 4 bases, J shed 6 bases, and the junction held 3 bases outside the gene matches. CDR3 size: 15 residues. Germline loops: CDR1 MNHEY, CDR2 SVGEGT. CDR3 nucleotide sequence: TGTGCCAGCAGTTCAACTAGCGGGAGGGCCAATGAGCAGTTCTTC. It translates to CASSSTSGRANEQFF.

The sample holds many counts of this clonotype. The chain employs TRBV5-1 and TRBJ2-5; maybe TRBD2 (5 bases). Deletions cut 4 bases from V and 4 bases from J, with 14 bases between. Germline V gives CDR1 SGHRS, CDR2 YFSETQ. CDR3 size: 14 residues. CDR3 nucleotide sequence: TGCGCCAGCAGCCGTACTAGTGCGGGAGAGACCCAGTACTTC. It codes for CASSRTSAGETQYF.

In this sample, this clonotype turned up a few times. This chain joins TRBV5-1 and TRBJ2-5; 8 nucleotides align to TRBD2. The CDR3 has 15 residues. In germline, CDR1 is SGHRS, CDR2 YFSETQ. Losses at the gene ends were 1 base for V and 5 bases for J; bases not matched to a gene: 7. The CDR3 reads CASSLIGRAGETQYF. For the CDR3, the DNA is TGCGCCAGCAGCTTGATCGGGAGGGCCGGTGAGACCCAGTACTTC.

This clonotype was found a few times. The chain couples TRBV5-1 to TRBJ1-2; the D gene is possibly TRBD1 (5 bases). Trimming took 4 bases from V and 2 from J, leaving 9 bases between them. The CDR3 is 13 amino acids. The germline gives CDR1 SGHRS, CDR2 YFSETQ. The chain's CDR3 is CASSETANYGYTF. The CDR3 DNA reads TGCGCCAGCAGCGAGACAGCAAACTATGGCTACACCTTC.

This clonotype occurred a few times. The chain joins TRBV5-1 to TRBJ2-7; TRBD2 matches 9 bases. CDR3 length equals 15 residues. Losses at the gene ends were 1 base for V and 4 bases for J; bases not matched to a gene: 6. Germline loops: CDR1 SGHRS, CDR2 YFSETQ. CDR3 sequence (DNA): TGCGCCAGCAGCTTGTTGTCTAGCGGGGTGTACGAGCAGTACTTC. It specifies CASSLLSSGVYEQYF.

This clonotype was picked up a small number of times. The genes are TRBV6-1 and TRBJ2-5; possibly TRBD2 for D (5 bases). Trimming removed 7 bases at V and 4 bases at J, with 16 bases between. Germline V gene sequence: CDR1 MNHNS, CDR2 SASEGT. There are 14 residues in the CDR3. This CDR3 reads CASTTHGRGETQYF. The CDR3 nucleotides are TGTGCCAGCACCACCCACGGTCGGGGAGAGACCCAGTACTTC.

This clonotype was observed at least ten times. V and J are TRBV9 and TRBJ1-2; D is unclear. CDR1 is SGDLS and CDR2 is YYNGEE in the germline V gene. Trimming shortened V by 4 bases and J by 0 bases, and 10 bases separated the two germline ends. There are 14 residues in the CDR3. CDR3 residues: CASSPYGSNYGYTF. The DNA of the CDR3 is TGTGCCAGCAGCCCATATGGGTCTAACTATGGCTACACCTTC.

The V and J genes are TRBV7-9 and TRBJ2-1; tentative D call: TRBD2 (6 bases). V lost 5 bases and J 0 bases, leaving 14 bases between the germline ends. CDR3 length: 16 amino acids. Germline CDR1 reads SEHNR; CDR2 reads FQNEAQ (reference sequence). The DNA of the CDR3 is TGTGCCAGCAGCGGTGGTAGCGGAAGCTCCTACAATGAGCAGTTCTTC. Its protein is CASSGGSGSSYNEQFF.

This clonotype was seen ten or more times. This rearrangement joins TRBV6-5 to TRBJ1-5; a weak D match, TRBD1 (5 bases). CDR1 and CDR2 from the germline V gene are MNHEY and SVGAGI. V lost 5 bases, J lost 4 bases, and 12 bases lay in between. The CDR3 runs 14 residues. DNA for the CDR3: TGTGCCAGCAGTCCCCGGGACGGAAATCAGCCCCAGCATTTT. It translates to CASSPRDGNQPQHF.

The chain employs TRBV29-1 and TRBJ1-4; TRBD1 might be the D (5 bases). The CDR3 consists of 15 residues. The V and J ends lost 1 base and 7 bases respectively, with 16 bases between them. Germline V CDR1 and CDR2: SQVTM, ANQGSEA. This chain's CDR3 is CSVEAWGDVGEKLFF. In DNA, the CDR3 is TGCAGCGTTGAAGCGTGGGGGGACGTCGGTGAAAAACTGTTTTTT.

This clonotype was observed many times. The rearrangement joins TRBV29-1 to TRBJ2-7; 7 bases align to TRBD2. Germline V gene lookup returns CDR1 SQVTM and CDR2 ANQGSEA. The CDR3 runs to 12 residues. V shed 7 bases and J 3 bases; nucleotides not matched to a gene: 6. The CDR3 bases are TGCAGCGGCCGGGACTACCTCTACGAGCAGTACTTC. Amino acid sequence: CSGRDYLYEQYF.

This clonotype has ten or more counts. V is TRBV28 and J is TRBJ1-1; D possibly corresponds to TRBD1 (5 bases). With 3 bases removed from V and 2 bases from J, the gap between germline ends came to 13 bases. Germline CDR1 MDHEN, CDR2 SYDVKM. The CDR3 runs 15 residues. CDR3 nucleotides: TGTGCCAGCAGTTTTTTCTGGGGGGATAACACTGAAGCTTTCTTT. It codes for CASSFFWGDNTEAFF. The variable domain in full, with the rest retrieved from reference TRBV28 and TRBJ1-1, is DVKVTQSSRYLVKRTGEKVFLECVQDMDHENMFWYRQDPGLGLRLIYFSYDVKMKEKGDIPEGYSVSREKKERFSLILESASTNQTSMYLCASSFFWGDNTEAFFGQGTRLTVV.

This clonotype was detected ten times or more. As DNA, the CDR3 is TGTGCCAGCAGTGATGGCGGGCGTTCACCCCTCCACTTT. Its translation: CASSDGGRSPLHF. This chain connects TRBV6-1 to TRBJ1-6, with unresolved D. V gave up 3 bases and J gave up 9 bases, with 9 bases separating them. Germline CDR1 and CDR2: MNHNS and SASEGT. The CDR3 sequence is 13 residues long.

The CDR3 nucleotides read TGTGCCAGCAGCTCGAGTATTTCCGAGCTGGGAGAAAAACTGTTTTTT. Amino acid sequence: CASSSSISELGEKLFF. This chain links TRBV7-9 with TRBJ1-4; no clear D. The germline gives CDR1 SEHNR, CDR2 FQNEAQ (reference sequence). The CDR3 runs to 16 residues. V lost 4 bases to trimming and J lost 8 bases, with 20 bases between them.

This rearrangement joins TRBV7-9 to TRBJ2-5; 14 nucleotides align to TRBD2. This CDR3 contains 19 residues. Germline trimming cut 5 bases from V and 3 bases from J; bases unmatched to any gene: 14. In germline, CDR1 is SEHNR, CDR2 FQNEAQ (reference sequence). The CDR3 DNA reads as TGTGCCAGCAGCCCCGAAGCGGGACTAGCGGGAGCGGGGGAAGAGACCCAGTACTTC. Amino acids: CASSPEAGLAGAGEETQYF.

CDR3 residues: CASSLSLSGANVLTF. In DNA, the CDR3 is TGTGCCAGCAGCTTAAGTTTATCTGGGGCCAACGTCCTGACTTTC. The chain couples TRBV7-9 to TRBJ2-6; D gene ambiguous. Germline CDR1 reads SEHNR; CDR2 reads FQNEAQ (reference sequence). V lost 2 bases and J 1 base, leaving 6 bases between the germline ends. This CDR3 has 15 amino acids.

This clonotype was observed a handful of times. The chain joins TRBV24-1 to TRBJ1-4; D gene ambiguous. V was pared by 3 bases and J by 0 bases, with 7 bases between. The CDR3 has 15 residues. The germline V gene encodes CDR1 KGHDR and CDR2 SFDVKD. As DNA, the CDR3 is TGTGCCACCAGTGATGGTGGGGCAACTAATGAAAAACTGTTTTTT. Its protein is CATSDGGATNEKLFF.

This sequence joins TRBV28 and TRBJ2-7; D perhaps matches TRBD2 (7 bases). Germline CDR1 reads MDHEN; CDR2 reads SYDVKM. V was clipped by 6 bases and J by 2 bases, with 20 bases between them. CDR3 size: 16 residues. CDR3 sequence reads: CASSPVLGGRTYEQYF. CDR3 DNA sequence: TGTGCCAGCAGCCCCGTATTGGGGGGGCGCACCTACGAGCAGTACTTC.

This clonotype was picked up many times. The CDR3 coding sequence is TGTGCCAGCAGTGGCTTAGGGCAGGGGACCAATGAGCAGTTCTTC. Translating it yields CASSGLGQGTNEQFF. V and J are TRBV6-1 and TRBJ2-1; the D gene is possibly TRBD1 (6 bases). CDR1 and CDR2 (germline): MNHNS, SASEGT. The CDR3 extends over 15 amino acids. V gave up 4 bases and J gave up 6 bases, with 16 bases separating them.

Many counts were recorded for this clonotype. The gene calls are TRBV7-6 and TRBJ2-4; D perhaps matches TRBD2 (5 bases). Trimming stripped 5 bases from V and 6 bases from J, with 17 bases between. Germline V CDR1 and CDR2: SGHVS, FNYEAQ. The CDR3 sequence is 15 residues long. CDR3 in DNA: TGTGCCAGCAGCGACGAGGGCCCCGCTGGAAACATTCAGTACTTC. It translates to CASSDEGPAGNIQYF.